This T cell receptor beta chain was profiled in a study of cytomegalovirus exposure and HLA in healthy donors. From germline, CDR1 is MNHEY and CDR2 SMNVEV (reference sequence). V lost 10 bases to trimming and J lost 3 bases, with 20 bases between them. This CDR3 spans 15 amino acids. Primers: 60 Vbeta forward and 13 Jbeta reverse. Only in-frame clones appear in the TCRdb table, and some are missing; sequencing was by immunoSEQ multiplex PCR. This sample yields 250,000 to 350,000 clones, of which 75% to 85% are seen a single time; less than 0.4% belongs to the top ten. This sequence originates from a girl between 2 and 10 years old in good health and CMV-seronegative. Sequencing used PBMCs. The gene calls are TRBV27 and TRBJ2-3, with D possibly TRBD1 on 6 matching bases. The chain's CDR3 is CATLGLRGKTDTQYF. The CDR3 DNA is TGTGCCACCCTTGGGTTGAGGGGGAAGACAGATACGCAGTATTTT.